The next 13 T cell receptor beta chains were all read from a single sample in a study of Ad26.COV2.S vaccination and SARS-CoV-2 variants. Sequencing used immunoSEQ multiplex PCR; TCRdb keeps in-frame clones, though not all of them. The data show about 480,000 clones, about 83% seen once. The treatment here: roughly 18 received Ad26.COV2.S at low or high dose, single or two shots; a few received placebo; per-sample allocation not given. The samples date from day 63 after the first vaccine or placebo injection. Here the sequenced sample was peripheral blood, taken in a trial of Ad26.COV2.S vaccine versus placebo. The receptor set was obtained from a person between 18 and 65 years old who received the Ad26.COV2.S COVID-19 vaccine or a placebo.

This clone was detected only once. This chain joins TRBV28 and TRBJ1-2; weak D call: TRBD1 (5 bases). V was cut by 6 bases and J by 5 bases, with 19 bases left in between. The CDR3 sequence is 15 residues long. CDR1 is MDHEN, CDR2 SYDVKM, per germline. CDR3 region: CASRTRQTRGYGYTF. In DNA, the CDR3 is TGTGCCAGCAGAACCCGACAGACCCGGGGGTATGGCTACACCTTC.

The chain employs TRBV2 and TRBJ1-2; D is ambiguous. V was cut by 8 bases and J by 1 base, with 11 bases left in between. CDR3 length: 13 amino acids. The germline gives CDR1 SNHLY, CDR2 FYNNEI. CDR3 protein: CASLRTNNYGYTF. The CDR3 nucleotides read TGTGCCAGCTTAAGGACGAATAACTATGGCTACACCTTC.

The CDR3 here is CASSFEGRSSYEQYF. DNA for the CDR3: TGTGCCAGCAGCTTCGAAGGACGGAGCTCCTACGAGCAGTACTTC. V and J are TRBV5-6 and TRBJ2-7; D call uncertain. V lost 2 bases and J lost 0, with 12 bases in between. CDR1 SGHDT and CDR2 YYEEEE come from the germline V gene. The CDR3 covers 15 residues.

The chain employs TRBV3-1 (or the pseudogene TRBV3-2) and TRBJ2-1, with D unclear. The V end was cut by 0 bases, the J end by 3 bases, with 9 bases between. The CDR3 runs to 15 residues. Germline V gene data show CDR1 as LGHDT and CDR2 as YNNKEL (reference sequence). In DNA, the CDR3 is TGTGCCAGCAGCCAAGAAACGTTTCTCTACAATGAGCAGTTCTTC. It encodes CASSQETFLYNEQFF.

The gene calls are TRBV3-1 (or the pseudogene TRBV3-2) and TRBJ2-7; D might be TRBD1 (5 bases). The CDR3 runs 17 residues. V lost 4 bases and J lost 6, with 25 bases in between. Germline loops: CDR1 LGHDT, CDR2 YNNKEL (reference sequence). The CDR3 bases are TGTGCCAGCAGCCCCCTTAGGAGTGGCAGGGCCGTGGGCGAGCAGTACTTC. Translating it yields CASSPLRSGRAVGEQYF.

This chain joins TRBV15 and TRBJ2-3; 9 bases line up with TRBD2. With 5 bases clipped from V and 5 bases from J, the junction kept 5 bases outside the gene matches. Germline V CDR1 and CDR2: LNHNV, YYDKDF (reference sequence). This CDR3 is 14 amino acids long. CDR3 residues: CATSDSGREDTQYF. The CDR3 region has the DNA TGTGCCACCAGCGATAGCGGGAGAGAAGATACGCAGTATTTT.

V usage is TRBV19 and J usage is TRBJ2-1, with TRBD1 matching 7 bases. Germline CDR1 is LNHDA and CDR2 is SQIVND (reference sequence). The CDR3 is made up of 18 amino acids. Trimming at V came to 10 bases and at J to 2 bases, leaving 20 bases not matched to a gene. The CDR3 nucleotides are TGTGCCACCTTACGCCCTAGTCCTGCCGGGACAGCCTACAATGAGCAGTTCTTC. Translation: CATLRPSPAGTAYNEQFF.

V and J are TRBV27 and TRBJ2-3; D perhaps matches TRBD2 (5 bases). Germline CDR1 reads MNHEY; CDR2 reads SMNVEV (reference sequence). V lost 3 bases and J 5 bases, leaving 12 bases between the germline ends. This CDR3 comprises 14 residues. The CDR3 spells CASSFSGREDTQYF. The DNA for the CDR3 is TGTGCCAGCAGTTTTTCAGGTCGGGAAGATACGCAGTATTTT.

This clone has just a few counts. The chain uses TRBV12-3 or TRBV12-4 and TRBJ1-3; unclear D gene. Deletions cut 2 bases from V and 4 bases from J, with 3 bases between. There are 12 residues in the CDR3. CDR3 DNA: TGTGCCAGCAGTTTATTCGGAAACACCATATATTTT. Translating gives CASSLFGNTIYF.

The chain joins TRBV19 to TRBJ2-3, with 12 bases lining up with TRBD2. The CDR3 is 16 amino acids. Per the germline V gene, CDR1 is LNHDA and CDR2 is SQIVND (reference sequence). Losses at the gene ends were 3 bases for V and 7 bases for J; bases not matched to a gene: 8. CDR3 amino acids: CASSIPTSGGANTQYF. The CDR3 DNA reads as TGTGCCAGTAGTATTCCGACTAGCGGGGGCGCAAATACGCAGTATTTT. Based on the CDR3 plus reference TRBV19 and TRBJ2-3, the full variable domain is DGGITQSPKYLFRKEGQNVTLSCEQNLNHDAMYWYRQDPGQGLRLIYYSQIVNDFQKGDIAEGYSVSREKKESFPLTVTSAQKNPTAFYLCASSIPTSGGANTQYFGPGTRLTVL.

The gene calls are TRBV5-1 and TRBJ2-3; TRBD2 matches at 11 bases. The junction had 10 bases not matched to a gene; V was cut back by 4 bases and J by 0 bases. Germline CDR1 and CDR2: SGHRS and YFSETQ. The CDR3 sequence is 18 residues long. The chain's CDR3 is CASSPLAGGTSSTDTQYF. CDR3 in DNA: TGCGCCAGCAGCCCCCTAGCGGGAGGTACATCTAGCACAGATACGCAGTATTTT. The variable domain in full, with the rest retrieved from reference TRBV5-1 and TRBJ2-3, is KAGVTQTPRYLIKTRGQQVTLSCSPISGHRSVSWYQQTPGQGLQFLFEYFSETQRNKGNFPGRFSGRQFSNSRSEMNVSTLELGDSALYLCASSPLAGGTSSTDTQYFGPGTRLTVL.

J is TRBJ2-1 and V is TRBV7-3, with D perhaps TRBD1 (6 bases). Germline CDR1 and CDR2: SGHTA and FQGTGA. The CDR3 loop spans 17 amino acids. Trimming took off 6 bases at V and 0 bases at J, with 18 bases between the two ends. DNA of the CDR3: TGTGCCAGCAGTGCGACAGGCCACCGGGGCTCCTACAATGAGCAGTTCTTC. This translates into CASSATGHRGSYNEQFF.

The chain joins TRBV24-1 to TRBJ2-3, with D perhaps TRBD2 (5 bases). Germline lookup yields CDR1 KGHDR and CDR2 SFDVKD. Trimming pared 5 bases from V and 1 base from J, leaving 18 bases between. The CDR3 spans 17 residues. The CDR3 here is CATSAQLLESGTDTQYF. As DNA, the CDR3 is TGTGCCACCAGTGCCCAGTTACTAGAAAGTGGCACAGATACGCAGTATTTT.